The rows below give T cell receptor beta chains drawn from one sample of a study of blood T cell repertoires in COVID-19. The data were produced by immunoSEQ multiplex PCR, yet TCRdb's version contains in-frame clones alone and is incomplete. The repertoire holds 130,000 to 150,000 clones, with about 90% as singletons. What was sequenced was peripheral blood. These receptors were collected from a woman between 50 and 59 years old with acute or convalescent COVID-19. The CDR3 runs from the conserved cysteine through the conserved F or W. A D gene is named only where the DNA matches it firmly. Rows give clone size only sometimes, using once, few, many, or a class for an expanded clone.

TRBJ1-6 | few | TRBD1 | TRBV19 | CASTEFGGQPNSPLHF | TGTGCCAGTACGGAGTTTGGGGGACAGCCTAATTCACCCCTCCACTTT
TRBJ2-2 | . | . | TRBV19 | CASSISYGQKSGELFF | TGTGCCAGTAGTATAAGTTATGGACAGAAGTCCGGGGAGCTGTTTTTT
TRBJ1-2 | once | . | TRBV4-2 | CASSQDPSSTGLNGYTF | TGTGCCAGCAGCCAAGATCCCAGTTCCACAGGGCTGAATGGCTACACCTTC
TRBJ2-7 | . | TRBD1 | TRBV6-5 | CASRLFPGTGNEQYF | TGTGCCAGCCGTTTATTCCCCGGGACAGGGAACGAGCAGTACTTC
TRBJ1-1 | . | TRBD1 | TRBV4-2 | CASSNTGVNTEAFF | TGTGCCAGCAGTAATACAGGGGTGAACACTGAAGCTTTCTTT
TRBJ1-2 | . | TRBD1 | TRBV29-1 | CSVDGDREFGYGYTF | TGCAGCGTTGACGGGGACAGGGAGTTCGGCTATGGCTACACCTTC
TRBJ2-7 | . | TRBD1 | TRBV12-3/TRBV12-4 | CASSTGVTYEQYF | TGTGCCAGCAGTACAGGGGTCACCTACGAGCAGTACTTC
TRBJ1-6 | . | TRBD1 | TRBV9 | CASSNRDSTNSPLHF | TGTGCCAGCAGCAACCGGGACAGTACAAATTCACCCCTCCACTTT
TRBJ2-4 | . | . | TRBV5-4 | CAIRPGGWGVAKNIQYF | TGTGCCATCCGACCCGGAGGGTGGGGTGTGGCCAAAAACATTCAGTACTTC
TRBJ2-5 | . | . | TRBV9 | CASSVEEGVAETQYF | TGTGCCAGCAGCGTAGAAGAGGGGGTTGCCGAGACCCAGTACTTC
TRBJ1-2 | . | TRBD1 | TRBV30 | CAWSPGTGYGYTF | TGTGCCTGGTCCCCTGGGACAGGGTATGGCTACACCTTC
TRBJ2-1 | once | TRBD2 | TRBV7-3 | CASSLSSGNEQFF | TGTGCCAGCAGCTTATCTAGCGGTAATGAGCAGTTCTTC
TRBJ1-1 | . | TRBD1 | TRBV2 | CASSWDRETEAFF | TGTGCCAGCAGCTGGGACAGAGAAACTGAAGCTTTCTTT
TRBJ1-5 | . | . | TRBV30 | CAWSVLRGSLQHF | TGTGCCTGGAGTGTACTAAGGGGCAGCCTCCAGCATTTT
TRBJ1-1 | . | TRBD1 | TRBV29-1 | CSVGQGGTEAFF | TGCAGCGTGGGACAGGGCGGCACTGAAGCTTTCTTT
TRBJ1-3 | . | . | TRBV30 | CAWTPGQRNTIYF | TGTGCCTGGACCCCGGGACAACGGAACACCATATATTTT
TRBJ2-1 | . | . | TRBV5-8 | CASSSQGTRVNEQFF | TGTGCCAGCAGCTCACAGGGGACTCGGGTCAATGAGCAGTTCTTC
TRBJ2-5 | . | TRBD1 | TRBV27 | CATKSGQGVETQYF | TGTGCCACTAAATCGGGACAGGGAGTGGAGACCCAGTACTTC